The clone carrying this T cell receptor (beta chain) was detected only once. Original data processing: It was from reference gene primer amplification that nucleated cell counts were estimated. TCRdb's copy holds only in-frame clones and misses some; the assay was immunoSEQ multiplex PCR. That table supplies the V and J calls and clone size; D and trimming were determined from the DNA. Of some 200,000 clones listed, 85% to 90% are singletons. The sample is drawn from a study of blood T cell repertoires in COVID-19. Study-level background: Collection of acute and convalescent COVID-19 samples took place in the United States, Italy and Spain.

V lost 3 bases and J lost 6; bases outside the gene matches: 14. Germline values: CDR1 SGHVS, CDR2 FNYEAQ. The length of the CDR3 is 18 residues. The specimen sequenced was peripheral blood. The V call is TRBV7-6, the J call TRBJ2-3; 11 bases match TRBD1. The receptor was derived from a woman aged 45-59 years with acute or convalescent COVID-19. CDR3 sequence (DNA): TGTGCCAGCAGCTTCCTCAGCTTAGGGACAGGGGGTTCGGATACGCAGTATTTT. It codes for CASSFLSLGTGGSDTQYF. The variable domain in full, with the rest retrieved from reference TRBV7-6 and TRBJ2-3, is GAGVSQSPRYKVTKRGQDVALRCDPISGHVSLYWYRQALGQGPEFLTYFNYEAQQDKSGLPNDRFSAERPEGSISTLTIQRTEQRDSAMYRCASSFLSLGTGGSDTQYFGPGTRLTVL.